This T cell receptor (beta chain) was captured in a study of OX40 agonist ivuxolimab in advanced cancers. Trimming removed 6 bases from V and 5 bases from J, with 7 bases in between. The CDR3 runs to 11 residues. Per germline, CDR1 MNHNS and CDR2 SASEGT. Data came from immunoSEQ multiplex PCR; TCRdb stores just in-frame clones and leaves some out. The table records tens of thousands of clones, around four fifths of them present only once. This TCR came from an adult with an advanced solid tumor such as melanoma, head and neck, liver or kidney cancer. This specimen was CD4+ or CD8+ T cells sorted from blood, taken in a trial of the OX40 agonist ivuxolimab. The chain uses TRBV6-1 and TRBJ1-1; perhaps TRBD1 as D (5 bases). This chain's CDR3 is CASRGDTEAFF. The CDR3 nucleotides are TGTGCCAGCAGGGGGGATACTGAAGCTTTCTTT.